One sample yielded the 2 T cell receptor beta chains listed below, sequenced in a study of graft-versus-host responses after intestinal transplantation. Sequenced by immunoSEQ multiplex PCR; TCRdb stores in-frame clones only, minus some. The repertoire holds 15,000 to 20,000 clones, with around 79% as singletons. This sample comprised PBMCs, obtained 14 days after transplant. All receptors derive from a human patient who received an intestinal transplant, so some T cells may come from the graft donor.

The chain couples TRBV28 to TRBJ2-5, with D tentatively TRBD1 (6 bases). Between the trimmed V and J ends, which lost 7 bases and 5 bases, there was a span of 20 bases. The germline gives CDR1 MDHEN, CDR2 SYDVKM. CDR3 length: 15 residues. The chain's CDR3 is CASISTRGVGETQYF. The DNA of the CDR3 is TGTGCCAGCATATCAACCAGGGGAGTTGGGGAGACCCAGTACTTC. The full variable domain, with the rest looked up from reference TRBV28 and TRBJ2-5, is DVKVTQSSRYLVKRTGEKVFLECVQDMDHENMFWYRQDPGLGLRLIYFSYDVKMKEKGDIPEGYSVSREKKERFSLILESASTNQTSMYLCASISTRGVGETQYFGPGTRLLVL.

V and J are TRBV11-1 and TRBJ2-3; 13 bases match TRBD2. V shed 5 bases and J 2 bases; nucleotides not matched to a gene: 4. Germline V gives CDR1 SGHAT, CDR2 FQDESV (reference sequence). The CDR3 contains 16 residues. In DNA form, the CDR3 reads TGTGCCAGCAGCCTGGGACTAGCGGGGACCACAGATACGCAGTATTTT. Amino acid sequence: CASSLGLAGTTDTQYF.